Below, 28 T cell receptor beta chains from the same sample are listed, as sequenced in a study of blood T cell repertoires in COVID-19. The data were produced by immunoSEQ multiplex PCR, yet TCRdb's version contains in-frame clones alone and is incomplete. The sample contains about 95,000 clones, 81% of which appear only once. Sequencing used peripheral blood. The receptors originated from a man at least 80 years old with active or convalescent COVID-19.

The rearrangement links TRBV4-3 to TRBJ1-2; no clear D. CDR3 length equals 14 residues. The germline V gene encodes CDR1 LGHNA and CDR2 YSLEER. V was cut by 1 base and J by 8 bases, with 14 bases left in between. Written as DNA, the CDR3 is TGCGCCAGCAGCCAAGTCTTTGAGGGTGCAGGCTACACCTTC. It yields the protein CASSQVFEGAGYTF.

The chain employs TRBV2 and TRBJ1-2, with a possible D match to TRBD1 (6 bases). The CDR3 contains 16 residues. The germline CDR1 and CDR2 sequences are SNHLY and FYNNEI. Deletions cut 8 bases from V and 1 base from J, with 20 bases between. CDR3 in amino acids: CASSPMSGVNNYGYTF. CDR3 nucleotide sequence: TGTGCCAGCTCCCCTATGTCAGGGGTAAATAACTATGGCTACACCTTC.

This clone has just a few counts. The CDR3 protein is CASSLSSGGGQETQYF. The CDR3 DNA reads TGCGCCAGCAGCTTGTCCTCAGGGGGCGGTCAAGAGACCCAGTACTTC. V and J are TRBV5-1 and TRBJ2-5; 8 positions agree with TRBD1. Germline-derived CDR1 and CDR2 are SGHRS and YFSETQ. Unmatched junction bases numbered 7, after V lost 1 base and J lost 2 bases. The CDR3 sequence is 16 residues long. The variable domain in full, with the rest retrieved from reference TRBV5-1 and TRBJ2-5, is KAGVTQTPRYLIKTRGQQVTLSCSPISGHRSVSWYQQTPGQGLQFLFEYFSETQRNKGNFPGRFSGRQFSNSRSEMNVSTLELGDSALYLCASSLSSGGGQETQYFGPGTRLLVL.

The DNA of the CDR3 is TGTGCCAGCAGTTTATTGGGGACAGGGCCGTTTAACTATGGCTACACCTTC. Translation: CASSLLGTGPFNYGYTF. The chain employs TRBV27 and TRBJ1-2; 9 nucleotides agree with TRBD1. J gave up 1 base and V 1 base, and 7 bases lay outside the gene matches. CDR3 size: 17 residues. Germline V CDR1 and CDR2: MNHEY, SMNVEV (reference sequence).

The rearrangement joins TRBV3-1 (or the pseudogene TRBV3-2) to TRBJ2-3; D is possibly TRBD2 (5 bases). V lost 4 bases to trimming and J lost 2 bases, with 19 bases between them. Per the germline V gene, CDR1 is LGHDT and CDR2 is YNNKEL (reference sequence). CDR3 length: 17 amino acids. The CDR3: CASSPVWVTGYTDTQYF. The CDR3 DNA reads TGTGCCAGCAGCCCGGTTTGGGTAACGGGGTACACAGATACGCAGTATTTT.

The CDR3 bases are TGTGCCACCAGTGGCAGCGGGGGGACCAGCAATGAGCAGTTCTTC. Translated: CATSGSGGTSNEQFF. This sequence joins TRBV24-1 and TRBJ2-1, with 9 bases identical to TRBD2. This CDR3 has 15 residues. After removal of 5 bases from V and 6 bases from J, the junction contained 7 bases not matched to a gene. From germline, CDR1 is KGHDR and CDR2 SFDVKD.

This chain joins TRBV5-6 and TRBJ1-5; possible D gene TRBD1, 5 bases. The CDR3 is made up of 15 amino acids. V lost 1 base, J lost 7 bases, and 15 bases lay in between. From germline, CDR1 is SGHDT and CDR2 YYEEEE. Here the CDR3 reads CASSLIGQGNQPQHF. The CDR3 DNA sequence: TGTGCCAGCAGCTTGATCGGGCAGGGTAACCAGCCCCAGCATTTT.

This clone was picked up one time. The chain uses TRBV4-1 and TRBJ1-4, with unresolved D. V lost 2 bases and J lost 8, with 15 bases in between. This CDR3 contains 15 residues. Germline CDR1 reads MGHRA; CDR2 reads YSYEKL. CDR3 residues: CASSQLGARSEKLFF. As DNA, the CDR3 is TGCGCCAGCAGCCAACTAGGAGCCCGCAGCGAAAAACTGTTTTTT.

Comments on this clone: Distinct nucleotide sequences in the sample also encode this CDR3. J is TRBJ2-7 and V is TRBV3-1 (or the pseudogene TRBV3-2); D may be TRBD2 (6 bases). With 4 bases removed from V and 4 bases from J, the gap between germline ends came to 14 bases. This CDR3 has 14 residues. CDR1 LGHDT and CDR2 YNNKEL come from the germline V gene (reference sequence). CDR3 sequence reads: CASSPLGGIYEQYF. The CDR3 region has the DNA TGTGCCAGCAGCCCTCTGGGCGGGATATACGAGCAGTACTTC.

The chain joins TRBV10-2 to TRBJ1-3; the match to TRBD1 covers 7 bases. This CDR3 comprises 15 residues. V dropped 6 bases and J dropped 2; count of bases not matched to a gene: 7. Germline CDR1 is WSHSY and CDR2 is SAAADI. The CDR3 bases are TGCGCCAGCAGCGATACAGGGGCTGCTGGAAACACCATATATTTT. Translation: CASSDTGAAGNTIYF.

The chain is built from TRBV19 and TRBJ2-3; TRBD2 agrees at 11 bases. Germline V gene sequence: CDR1 LNHDA, CDR2 SQIVND (reference sequence). V trimming: 5 bases; J trimming: 1 base; junction bases outside the gene matches: 17. CDR3 length: 20 amino acids. The CDR3 region has the DNA TGTGCCAGTAGTCACAACTCCCCCGGGACTAGCGGATGGGGCACAGATACGCAGTATTTT. It yields the protein CASSHNSPGTSGWGTDTQYF.

The chain joins TRBV19 to TRBJ1-5; D is possibly TRBD1 (5 bases). Trimming shortened V by 4 bases and J by 5 bases, and 15 bases separated the two germline ends. Germline CDR1 and CDR2: LNHDA and SQIVND (reference sequence). The CDR3 totals 15 residues. The DNA of the CDR3 is TGTGCCAGTAGTAATTACATTATACAGGATCAGCCCCAGCATTTT. Amino acid sequence: CASSNYIIQDQPQHF.

The chain uses TRBV11-2 and TRBJ1-1; 10 nucleotides line up with TRBD1. Germline assignment: CDR1 SGHAT and CDR2 FQNNGV. The CDR3 loop spans 15 amino acids. With V trimmed by 5 bases and J by 7 bases, 10 bases remained unmatched. The CDR3 sequence: CASSLGQGRISEAFF. CDR3 DNA: TGTGCCAGCAGCCTGGGACAGGGGAGGATTAGTGAAGCTTTCTTT.

The chain couples TRBV7-8 to TRBJ1-1; tentatively, D is TRBD1 (5 bases). The CDR3 loop spans 13 amino acids. Germline CDR1 is SGHVS and CDR2 is FQNEAQ. Trimming cost V 3 bases and J 5 bases, with 10 bases left between them. The CDR3 is CASSLGGETEAFF. In DNA form, the CDR3 reads TGTGCCAGCAGCTTGGGGGGGGAAACTGAAGCTTTCTTT. Variable domain in full (rest from reference TRBV7-8 and TRBJ1-1): GAGVSQSPRYKVAKRGQDVALRCDPISGHVSLFWYQQALGQGPEFLTYFQNEAQLDKSGLPSDRFFAERPEGSVSTLKIQRTQQEDSAVYLCASSLGGETEAFFGQGTRLTVV.

This CDR3 reads CASSQTPNQETQYF. The CDR3 nucleotides are TGTGCCAGCAGCCAAACACCGAACCAAGAGACCCAGTACTTC. This chain uses TRBV6-5 with TRBJ2-5; no clear D gene. CDR1 is MNHEY, CDR2 SVGAGI, per germline. The length of the CDR3 is 14 residues. V lost 6 bases to trimming and J lost 0 bases, with 11 bases between them.

This clone was detected once. The V and J genes are TRBV11-3 and TRBJ2-3, with D unclear. From germline, CDR1 is SGHNT and CDR2 YENEEA. V lost 5 bases and J 5 bases, leaving 11 bases between the germline ends. The CDR3 has 13 amino acids. DNA for the CDR3: TGTGCCAGCAGCGTACAAGGCGGAGATACGCAGTATTTT. Its translation is CASSVQGGDTQYF.

The CDR3 loop is CASSSWADTQYF. The CDR3 DNA sequence: TGTGCCAGCAGCTCATGGGCGGATACGCAGTATTTT. The chain couples TRBV11-1 to TRBJ2-3; D gene ambiguous. V was pared by 4 bases and J by 6 bases, with 8 bases between. The CDR3 contains 12 residues. Per germline, CDR1 SGHAT and CDR2 FQDESV (reference sequence). The full variable domain, its missing parts supplied by reference TRBV11-1 and TRBJ2-3, is EAEVAQSPRYKITEKSQAVAFWCDPISGHATLYWYRQILGQGPELLVQFQDESVVDDSQLPKDRFSAERLKGVDSTLKIQPAELGDSAMYLCASSSWADTQYFGPGTRLTVL.

The chain links TRBV25-1 to TRBJ2-5; 7 bases are a match to TRBD2. The germline CDR1 and CDR2 sequences are MGHDK and SYGVNS. This CDR3 is 16 amino acids long. Trimming at V came to 1 base and at J to 1 base, leaving 6 bases not matched to a gene. CDR3 nucleotides: TGTGCCAGCAGTGAATTTGAGGGAGGGATCCAAGAGACCCAGTACTTC. As protein: CASSEFEGGIQETQYF.

The chain links TRBV28 to TRBJ2-7; 8 bases are a match to TRBD1. Germline V gives CDR1 MDHEN, CDR2 SYDVKM. The CDR3 has 13 residues. After removal of 10 bases from V and 3 bases from J, the junction contained 8 bases not matched to a gene. CDR3 sequence reads: CATEDRVGYEQYF. The CDR3 coding sequence is TGTGCCACCGAGGACAGGGTTGGCTACGAGCAGTACTTC.

The CDR3: CASSPRASYTYEQYF. The CDR3 DNA sequence: TGCGCCAGCAGCCCCCGGGCTAGCTACACCTACGAGCAGTACTTC. The chain recombines TRBV4-1 with TRBJ2-7; perhaps TRBD2 as D (5 bases). This CDR3 is 15 amino acids long. V was clipped by 4 bases and J by 2 bases, with 15 bases between them. Germline values: CDR1 MGHRA, CDR2 YSYEKL.

The rearrangement joins TRBV3-1 (or the pseudogene TRBV3-2) to TRBJ2-3; 9 nucleotides line up with TRBD2. Germline-derived CDR1 and CDR2 are LGHDT and YNNKEL (reference sequence). The CDR3 sequence is 15 residues long. Losses at the gene ends were 5 bases for V and 4 bases for J; bases not matched to a gene: 7. The CDR3 region has the DNA TGTGCCAGCAGCTCCAAGGGACTAGCCTCAGATACGCAGTATTTT. Translated: CASSSKGLASDTQYF.

The chain joins TRBV27 to TRBJ2-3; 8 bases agree with TRBD1. The V and J ends lost 8 bases and 1 base, in that order; junction bases with no gene match: 5. The CDR3 covers 14 residues. Germline V CDR1 and CDR2: MNHEY, SMNVEV (reference sequence). CDR3 amino acids: CASAAGGGTDTQYF. The CDR3 nucleotides read TGTGCCAGCGCGGCAGGGGGCGGCACAGATACGCAGTATTTT.

The chain is built from TRBV3-1 (or the pseudogene TRBV3-2) and TRBJ1-6, with D hard to call. The CDR3 length is 15 residues. Germline V lookup: CDR1 LGHDT, CDR2 YNNKEL (reference sequence). The ends were cut back, 1 base at V and 10 bases at J, with 14 bases in the middle. CDR3 protein: CASSQAVGVGSPLHF. CDR3 sequence (DNA): TGTGCCAGCAGCCAAGCCGTCGGGGTAGGGTCACCCCTCCACTTT.

The chain combines TRBV10-2 with TRBJ1-6, with 8 bases lining up with TRBD1. Trimming at V came to 6 bases and at J to 7 bases, leaving 2 bases not matched to a gene. From germline, CDR1 is WSHSY and CDR2 SAAADI. The CDR3 contains 13 residues. CDR3 sequence (DNA): TGCGCCAGCAGGGGACAGGCCAATTCACCCCTCCACTTT. Protein: CASRGQANSPLHF.

The V gene is TRBV6-1, the J gene TRBJ1-4; weak D call: TRBD1 (6 bases). The germline V gene encodes CDR1 MNHNS and CDR2 SASEGT. With 0 bases removed from V and 8 bases from J, the gap between germline ends came to 16 bases. The CDR3 runs to 16 residues. CDR3 bases: TGTGCCAGCAGTGAAGCGCCGGCAGGGGAGGGCGAAAAACTGTTTTTT. It is translated as CASSEAPAGEGEKLFF.

V and J are TRBV7-9 and TRBJ1-2, with 9 bases matching TRBD1. The germline CDR1 and CDR2 sequences are SEHNR and FQNEAQ (reference sequence). Trimming cost V 5 bases and J 7 bases; bases outside gene matches: 11. This CDR3 comprises 15 residues. The CDR3: CASSNSAGQGSGYTF. CDR3 nucleotide sequence: TGTGCCAGCAGCAACTCCGCTGGACAGGGGAGTGGCTACACCTTC.

The rearrangement uses TRBV3-1 (or the pseudogene TRBV3-2) and TRBJ2-2, with D maybe TRBD2 (5 bases). This CDR3 has 15 residues. CDR1 and CDR2 (germline): LGHDT, YNNKEL (reference sequence). Trimming removed 3 bases at V and 9 bases at J, with 17 bases between. Here the CDR3 reads CASSHAGGSRRELFF. The CDR3 DNA reads as TGTGCCAGCAGCCACGCCGGCGGGTCAAGACGGGAGCTGTTTTTT.

The rearrangement uses TRBV5-8 and TRBJ2-3; no definite D call. CDR1 is SGHTS, CDR2 YDEGEE, per germline. The CDR3 length is 15 residues. The germline V and J ends were trimmed by 4 bases and 5 bases, with 17 bases remaining between them. The CDR3 is CASSVRYLKKDTQYF. CDR3 bases: TGTGCCAGCAGCGTCCGCTACCTTAAGAAAGATACGCAGTATTTT.